This entry lists 3 T cell receptor beta chains sequenced from one sample in a study of shared clonotypes between healthy human individuals. Some clones are missing from TCRdb's copy, which holds only in-frame ones; the method was immunoSEQ multiplex PCR. Found here are about 960,000 clones, approximately 80% of them singletons; the top ten hold approximately 1.5%. The sample consisted of memory CD4+ T cells sorted from blood. Subset described: CD45RA-negative fraction. Every receptor here comes from a man aged 18 to 29 in good health.

As regards this clone: Relative to the germline gene, one junction end is altered; a read error may explain this. The chain employs TRBV28 and TRBJ1-4; D unclear. Germline lookup yields CDR1 MDHEN and CDR2 SYDVKM. This CDR3 is built from 11 residues. This CDR3 is CASSKVSKTVF. The CDR3 DNA is TGTGCCAGCAGTAAGGTAAGTAAAACTGTTTTT.

This chain uses TRBV10-1 with TRBJ2-5; 9 bases line up with TRBD1. CDR1 and CDR2 (germline): WNHNN, SYGVQD (reference sequence). V lost 2 bases and J lost 5; bases outside the gene matches: 9. This CDR3 is built from 16 residues. The CDR3 loop is CASSEGKGQGGETQYF. In DNA, the CDR3 is TGCGCCAGCAGTGAGGGAAAGGGACAGGGCGGCGAGACCCAGTACTTC.

V is TRBV28 and J is TRBJ2-7; TRBD2 is a possible D gene (5 bases). Trimming pared 1 base from V and 5 bases from J, leaving 12 bases between. The CDR3 sequence is 14 residues long. Germline assignment: CDR1 MDHEN and CDR2 SYDVKM. The CDR3: CASSLSRGGDEQYF. DNA of the CDR3: TGTGCCAGCAGTTTATCACGGGGTGGAGACGAGCAGTACTTC. Complete variable domain (other parts from reference TRBV28 and TRBJ2-7): DVKVTQSSRYLVKRTGEKVFLECVQDMDHENMFWYRQDPGLGLRLIYFSYDVKMKEKGDIPEGYSVSREKKERFSLILESASTNQTSMYLCASSLSRGGDEQYFGPGTRLTVT.